This is a list of T cell receptor beta chains from one sample in a study of blood T cell repertoires in COVID-19. Sequencing was performed with immunoSEQ multiplex PCR; in TCRdb, only in-frame clones are kept and a portion is missing. The table includes some 230,000 clones, 80% to 90% detected once. The sample was PBMCs or T cells enriched from blood (not recorded which). These receptors all come from a young woman in a cohort exposed to, infected with or recovered from COVID-19 (not recorded which). Each CDR3 is given with its conserved first and last residue. A D gene is named only where the DNA matches it firmly. Clone size, where shown, is once, few, many, or a class for clones that have expanded.

.,TRBV2,TRBJ2-7,.,CASISGQEYEQYF,TGTGCCAGCATTTCAGGACAAGAATACGAGCAGTACTTC
.,TRBV19,TRBJ2-7,TRBD1,CASSWGQGVSYEQYF,TGTGCCAGTAGCTGGGGCCAGGGGGTGTCCTACGAGCAGTACTTC
.,TRBV7-9,TRBJ1-1,TRBD1,CASSPGTVNTEAFF,TGTGCCAGCAGCCCAGGGACAGTAAACACTGAAGCTTTCTTT
.,TRBV6-5,TRBJ1-5,TRBD1,CASSFRQGSNNQPQHF,TGTGCCAGCAGTTTCAGACAGGGGTCTAACAATCAGCCCCAGCATTTT
.,TRBV28,TRBJ1-2,.,CASSLGRAQYGYTF,TGTGCCAGCAGTTTAGGGCGGGCCCAATATGGCTACACCTTC
.,TRBV24-1,TRBJ2-1,TRBD1,CATSDFRQGAHGEQFF,TGTGCCACCAGTGATTTCCGACAGGGGGCGCATGGTGAGCAGTTCTTC
.,TRBV2,TRBJ2-5,TRBD1,CASSERDRETQYF,TGTGCCAGCAGTGAAAGGGACAGGGAGACCCAGTACTTC
.,TRBV19,TRBJ1-4,TRBD1,CASSILYGQGTNEKLFF,TGTGCCAGTAGTATTCTGTACGGACAGGGGACTAATGAAAAACTGTTTTTT
.,TRBV2,TRBJ2-7,.,CASSFLYEQYF,TGTGCCAGCAGCTTCCTGTACGAGCAGTACTTC
.,TRBV7-8,TRBJ2-3,TRBD2,CASSTSGGATDTQYF,TGTGCCAGCAGCACTAGCGGGGGGGCAACAGATACGCAGTATTTT
.,TRBV30,TRBJ1-5,.,CAWSSGTDQPQHF,TGTGCCTGGAGTTCAGGGACTGATCAGCCCCAGCATTTT
.,TRBV24-1,TRBJ1-1,.,CATSDSLNTEAFF,TGTGCCACCAGTGATTCTCTGAACACTGAAGCTTTCTTT
few,TRBV2,TRBJ1-6,.,CASSEAPESPLHF,TGTGCCAGCAGTGAAGCGCCGGAGTCACCCCTCCACTTT
once,TRBV18,TRBJ2-4,.,CASSPPGDNIQYF,TGTGCCAGCTCACCCCCGGGAGACAACATTCAGTACTTC
.,TRBV4-2,TRBJ2-1,TRBD2,CASSRGGHSGGRTSYNEQFF,TGTGCCAGCAGCCGAGGGGGGCACAGCGGGGGACGCACCTCCTACAATGAGCAGTTCTTC
.,TRBV28,TRBJ1-1,.,CASSFNPSGEAFF,TGTGCCAGCAGTTTTAACCCTAGTGGAGAAGCTTTCTTT
few,TRBV7-2,TRBJ1-2,TRBD1,CASSPDRGGYTF,TGTGCCAGCAGCCCTGACAGGGGAGGCTACACCTTC